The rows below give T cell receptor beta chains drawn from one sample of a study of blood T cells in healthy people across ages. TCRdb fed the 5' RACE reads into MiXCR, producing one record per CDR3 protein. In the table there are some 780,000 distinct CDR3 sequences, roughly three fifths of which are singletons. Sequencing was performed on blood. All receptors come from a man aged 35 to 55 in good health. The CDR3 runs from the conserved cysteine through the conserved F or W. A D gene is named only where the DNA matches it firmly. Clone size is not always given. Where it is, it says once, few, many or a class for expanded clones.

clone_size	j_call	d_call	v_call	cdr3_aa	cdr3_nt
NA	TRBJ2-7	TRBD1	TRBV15	CATSVRDSVYEQYF	TGTGCCACCAGCGTCCGGGACAGCGTCTACGAGCAGTACTTC
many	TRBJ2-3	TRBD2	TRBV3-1	CASSRDLAGGRNTQYF	TGTGCCAGCAGCCGAGATCTAGCGGGGGGTCGAAATACGCAGTATTTT
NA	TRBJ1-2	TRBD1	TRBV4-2	CASSPGGDHYGYTF	TGTGCCAGCAGCCCAGGGGGGGACCACTATGGCTACACCTTC
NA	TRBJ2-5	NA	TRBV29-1	CSGGRGEETQYF	TGCAGCGGGGGACGGGGTGAGGAGACCCAGTACTTC
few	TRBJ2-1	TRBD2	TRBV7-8	CASSKAGGFNEQFF	TGTGCCAGCAGTAAAGCGGGAGGATTCAATGAGCAGTTCTTC
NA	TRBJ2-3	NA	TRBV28	CASSKLEWTVTSTDTQYF	TGTGCCAGCAGTAAACTCGAATGGACAGTTACTAGCACAGATACGCAGTATTTT
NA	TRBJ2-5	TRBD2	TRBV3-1	CASSQGGTRPETQYF	TGTGCCAGCAGCCAAGGTGGGACTAGGCCAGAGACCCAGTACTTC
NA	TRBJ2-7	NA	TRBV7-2	CASSLGSLYEQYF	TGTGCCAGCAGCTTAGGATCCCTTTACGAGCAGTACTTC
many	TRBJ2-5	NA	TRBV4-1	CASSHPRTAEETQYF	TGCGCCAGCAGCCATCCCCGGACAGCCGAAGAGACCCAGTACTTC
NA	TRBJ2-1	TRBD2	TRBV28	CASSLLSSGKSEQFF	TGTGCCAGCAGTTTATTGTCTAGCGGGAAATCTGAGCAGTTCTTC
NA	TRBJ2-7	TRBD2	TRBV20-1	CSASSTSGAPYEQYF	TGCAGTGCTAGTTCGACTAGCGGGGCCCCCTACGAGCAGTACTTC
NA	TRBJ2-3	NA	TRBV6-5	CASSDRDPRRQYF	TGTGCCAGCAGTGACCGGGACCCCCGACGGCAGTATTTT
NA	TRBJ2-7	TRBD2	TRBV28	CASSAGAWRYEQYF	TGTGCCAGCAGTGCGGGAGCTTGGAGGTACGAGCAGTACTTC
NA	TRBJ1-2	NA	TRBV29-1	CSVDDSHYGYTF	TGCAGCGTGGACGACAGTCACTATGGCTACACCTTC
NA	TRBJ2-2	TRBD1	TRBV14	CASSQPRGMYTGELFF	TGTGCCAGCAGCCAACCCAGGGGGATGTACACCGGGGAGCTGTTTTTT
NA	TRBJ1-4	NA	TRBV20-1	CSTHDPSGVFREKLFF	TGCAGTACCCACGACCCTTCAGGGGTATTTCGGGAAAAACTGTTTTTT
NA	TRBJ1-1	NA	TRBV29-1	CSVAITAGADKAFF	TGCAGCGTTGCCATCACGGCGGGGGCTGATAAAGCTTTCTTT
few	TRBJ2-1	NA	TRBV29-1	CSVAEAGTYNEQFF	TGCAGCGTTGCAGAGGCGGGGACGTACAATGAGCAGTTCTTC